The TCR beta chain under discussion was sequenced for a study of technical replicates of blood from several donors. TCRdb's table, derived via immunoSEQ multiplex PCR, lists solely in-frame clones and lacks some. The sample lists over 85,000 clones; 85% to 95% were seen once. This clonotype was obtained from a human donor in good health. Sequenced input: T cells isolated from PBMCs.

For the CDR3, the DNA is TGTGCCAGCAGTCCCGGTGAAAAACTGTTTTTT. Encoded protein: CASSPGEKLFF. The genes are TRBV28 and TRBJ1-4; D not resolved. This CDR3 has 11 residues. Germline values: CDR1 MDHEN, CDR2 SYDVKM. V was trimmed by 5 bases and J by 7 bases, leaving 5 bases between them.